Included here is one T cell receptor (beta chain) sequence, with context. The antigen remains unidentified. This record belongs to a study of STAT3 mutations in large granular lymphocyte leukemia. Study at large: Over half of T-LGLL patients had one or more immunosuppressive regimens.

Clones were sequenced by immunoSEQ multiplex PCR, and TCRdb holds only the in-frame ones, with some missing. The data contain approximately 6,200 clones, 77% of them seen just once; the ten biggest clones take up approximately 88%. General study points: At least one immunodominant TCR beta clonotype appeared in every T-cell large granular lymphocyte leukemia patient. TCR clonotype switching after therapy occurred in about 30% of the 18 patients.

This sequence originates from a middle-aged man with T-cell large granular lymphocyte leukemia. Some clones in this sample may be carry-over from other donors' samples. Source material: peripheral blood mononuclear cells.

The chain's CDR3 is CASSLGTGGYNEQFF. In nucleotides, the CDR3 is TGTGCCAGCAGCTTGGGGACAGGGGGCTACAATGAGCAGTTCTTC. The rearrangement links TRBV5-4 to TRBJ2-1; 10 nucleotides match TRBD1. The germline V gene has CDR1 SGHNT and CDR2 YYREEE (reference sequence). With V trimmed by 0 bases and J by 3 bases, 0 bases remained unmatched. The CDR3 runs 15 residues.